This TCR beta chain was obtained from a study of blood T cell repertoires in COVID-19 (dated by TCRdb to the early 2020s). For the study in its entirety: Collaborator samples came from the United States, Italy and Spain and covered acute and convalescent phases of COVID-19. Deeply sampled blood TCRbeta repertoires from subjects exposed to, actively infected with, or recovered from COVID-19 were included in the dataset. The material from the prospective study consisted of cDNA or gDNA derived from T cells, B-cell-depleted T cells, or PBMCs. The repertoires were made available in a free public database intended to serve as a resource for research on the immune response to SARS-CoV-2. The samples were drawn from the first 160 participants of the ongoing ImmuneRACE study and from 1,200 or so subjects provided by 6 global collaborators. Where HLA class I and class II types were available, the types were taken from metadata supplied by the sample provider, not from assay-based typing. Nearly every sample came with metadata listing a de-identified subject ID, COVID-19 status, age in years and sex. Results the study describes overall, beyond this receptor: The quantity of clinical and demographic metadata differed by source and by participant and was supplied without curation.

According to the germline V gene, CDR1 reads SGHAT and CDR2 reads FQNNGV. V is reduced by 3 bases and J by 5 bases, leaving a spacing of 8 bases between them. Its CDR3 holds 12 amino acids, cysteine through valine. Solely the CDR3 DNA is kept, with 36 bases framed from the first base. A remark on this clone: Its antigen is not yet known. Per-nucleotide qualities are absent, and no much larger clonotype sits a single base away.

Participants in the prospective study were aged roughly 18 to 95 years, lived in about two dozen United States geographic areas, and enrolled through a virtual design. Cohort assignment in the prospective study relied on participant-reported clinical history from a screening survey and a study questionnaire. Recovered participants in ImmuneRACE Cohort 3 were defined as having two consecutive negative NP/OP PCR tests, clearance from a healthcare professional, or resolution of symptoms. In the prospective study, whole blood, serum and a nasopharyngeal or oropharyngeal swab were collected from each participant by mobile phlebotomists. Participants in the prospective study had the option to provide additional blood draws and questionnaires over a roughly 2-month period. Before DNA extraction, prospective study blood samples were shipped either frozen or at room temperature. The immunoSEQ Assay, a bias-controlled multiplex PCR, was used to amplify TCRbeta CDR3 regions from genomic DNA. The source study handled its data this way. The number of nucleated cells in each sample was estimated from the amplification of reference gene primers within the assay. To quantify the absolute abundance of each unique TCRbeta CDR3 rearrangement, sequence reads were collapsed and filtered. Productive Simpson clonality was computed per sample as the square root of Simpson's diversity index over productive rearrangements. TCRdb provides this immuneACCESS table in a form limited to in-frame rearrangements. Some clones are lacking; in checked studies, under half of them reflect an unresolved V gene, and why the rest are absent is not known. From that table come the V and J calls and clone size; the DNA was used to work out D and trimming. For this sample the table gives a few hundred thousand clones, of which approximately 90% were detected only once. The ten largest clones capture approximately 8% of the sample.

This clonotype originated in a woman aged 60-70 years who had recovered from COVID-19. Sequenced sample: PBMCs or T cells enriched from blood (not recorded which). The sequence joins TRBV11-2 to TRBJ2-7, with TRBD1 perhaps the D gene, on 5 matching bases. The base sequence is TGTGCCAGCAGCTTGTCCAGGGACGAGCAGTACGTC. Its translation reads: CASSLSRDEQYV.